This T cell receptor (beta chain) is drawn from a study of T cells after yellow fever vaccination. Study outcomes and limitations: Most primary-vaccination clones recurred post-booster (just under 98% CD4, around 88% CD8).

The table lists this clonotype with a few counts. The antigen remains unidentified. Via MiXCR, TCRdb re-called the 5' RACE reads, giving one row per CDR3 protein. This sample has about 510,000 distinct CDR3 sequences; 20% to 25% occur once, and the top ten carry about 16%. Per the germline V gene, CDR1 is LGHNA and CDR2 is YSLEER. CDR3 length equals 16 residues. The germline V and J ends were trimmed by 1 base and 5 bases, with 16 bases remaining between them. This sequence was found in a man between 18 and 35 years old who received the YFV17D yellow fever vaccine. V is TRBV4-3 and J is TRBJ2-3, with D perhaps matching TRBD2 (5 bases). The material sequenced was PBMCs, taken about 21 days after the first yellow fever vaccination. This CDR3 is CASSQVYRGYEDTQYF. The CDR3 region has the DNA TGCGCCAGCAGCCAAGTTTACAGAGGGTACGAAGATACGCAGTATTTT.